This T cell receptor beta chain was sequenced during a study of CD8 T cells in ankylosing spondylitis. Study-wide results and limits: Roughly 8 highly homologous variants made up a TCR beta motif that seemed to typify ankylosing spondylitis blood. CD8+ by phenotype, disease-linked clones were relatively rare in peripheral blood. Within matched ankylosing spondylitis synovial fluid, disease-linked clones were reportedly significantly enriched. Existing reports had already noted some motif variants in reactive arthritis synovial fluid and blood.

Molecular-barcoded quantitative 5'-RACE produced these TCR beta libraries. TCRdb recomputed calls from the 5' RACE reads with MiXCR, one row per CDR3 protein. The sample contains tens of thousands of distinct CDR3 sequences, roughly 10% of which appear only once. This clonotype has at least ten counts. Its antigen is not identified. The CDR3 spans 16 residues. The V segment lost 2 bases and the J segment 4 bases; nucleotides outside the gene matches: 8. Germline CDR1 reads MNHNS; CDR2 reads SASEGT. What was sequenced was blood, either unsorted or a sorted T cell fraction (not recorded which). The chain has TRBV6-1 and TRBJ1-2; TRBD1 matches 9 bases. This receptor was identified in a male donor with ankylosing spondylitis. CDR3 sequence reads: CASSEFSGTGRYGYTF. CDR3 in DNA: TGTGCCAGCAGTGAATTCTCCGGGACAGGGCGCTATGGCTACACCTTC.